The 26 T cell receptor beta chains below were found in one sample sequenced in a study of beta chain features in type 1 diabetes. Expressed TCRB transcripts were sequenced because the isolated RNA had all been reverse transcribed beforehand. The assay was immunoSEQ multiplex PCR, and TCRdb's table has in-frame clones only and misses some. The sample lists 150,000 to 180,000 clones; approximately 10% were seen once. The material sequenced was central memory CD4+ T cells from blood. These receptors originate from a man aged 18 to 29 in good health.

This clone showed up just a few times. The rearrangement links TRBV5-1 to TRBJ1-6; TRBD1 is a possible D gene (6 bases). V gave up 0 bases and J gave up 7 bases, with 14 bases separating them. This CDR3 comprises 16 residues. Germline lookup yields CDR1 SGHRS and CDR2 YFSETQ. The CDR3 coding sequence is TGCGCCAGCAGCTTGGGCTGGACAGCCATCAATTCACCCCTCCACTTT. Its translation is CASSLGWTAINSPLHF.

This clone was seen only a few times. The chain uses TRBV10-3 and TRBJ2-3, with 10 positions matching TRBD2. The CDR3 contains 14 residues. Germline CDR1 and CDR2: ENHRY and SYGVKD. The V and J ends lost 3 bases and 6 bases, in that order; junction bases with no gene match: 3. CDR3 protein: CAISDTSGTDTQYF. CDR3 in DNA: TGTGCCATCAGTGACACTAGCGGGACGGATACGCAGTATTTT.

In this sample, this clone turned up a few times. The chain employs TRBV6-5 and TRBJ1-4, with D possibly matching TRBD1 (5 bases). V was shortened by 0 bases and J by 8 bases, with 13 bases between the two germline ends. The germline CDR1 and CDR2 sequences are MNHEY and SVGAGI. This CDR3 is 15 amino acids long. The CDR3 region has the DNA TGTGCCAGCAGTTACTCGCAGGGAGGTCGCGAAAAACTGTTTTTT. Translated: CASSYSQGGREKLFF.

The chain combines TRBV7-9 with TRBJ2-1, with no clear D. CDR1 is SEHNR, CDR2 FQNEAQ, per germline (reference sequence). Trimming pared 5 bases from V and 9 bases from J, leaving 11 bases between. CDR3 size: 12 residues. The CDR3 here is CASSPDVGEQFF. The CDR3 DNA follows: TGTGCCAGCAGCCCTGACGTGGGTGAGCAGTTCTTC.

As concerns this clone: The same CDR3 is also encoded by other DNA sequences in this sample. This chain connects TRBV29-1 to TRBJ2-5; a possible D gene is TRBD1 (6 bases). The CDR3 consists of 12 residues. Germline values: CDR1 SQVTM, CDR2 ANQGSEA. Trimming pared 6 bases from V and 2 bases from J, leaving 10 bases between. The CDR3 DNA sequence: TGCAGCGTAGAACAGGGACAAGAGACCCAGTACTTC. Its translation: CSVEQGQETQYF.

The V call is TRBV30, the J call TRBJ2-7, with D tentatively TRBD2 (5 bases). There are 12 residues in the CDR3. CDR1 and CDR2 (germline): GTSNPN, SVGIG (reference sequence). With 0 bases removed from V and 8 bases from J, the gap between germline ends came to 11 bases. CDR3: CAWSVTTGKQYF. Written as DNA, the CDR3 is TGTGCCTGGAGTGTGACTACCGGGAAGCAGTACTTC. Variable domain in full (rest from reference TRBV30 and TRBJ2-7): SQTIHQWPATLVQPVGSPLSLECTVEGTSNPNLYWYRQAAGRGLQLLFYSVGIGQISSEVPQNLSASRPQDRQFILSSKKLLLSDSGFYLCAWSVTTGKQYFGPGTRLTVT.

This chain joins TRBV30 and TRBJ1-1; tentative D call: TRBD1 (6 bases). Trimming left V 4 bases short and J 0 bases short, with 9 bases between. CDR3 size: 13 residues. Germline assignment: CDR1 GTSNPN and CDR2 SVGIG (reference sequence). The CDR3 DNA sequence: TGTGCCTGGACTCGACAGGTGAACACTGAAGCTTTCTTT. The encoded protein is CAWTRQVNTEAFF.

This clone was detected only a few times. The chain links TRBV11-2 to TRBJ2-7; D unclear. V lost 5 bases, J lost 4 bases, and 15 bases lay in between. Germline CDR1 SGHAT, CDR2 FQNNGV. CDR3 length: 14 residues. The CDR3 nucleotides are TGTGCCAGCAGCCCTCAGGTAGGGCGGTACGAGCAGTACTTC. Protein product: CASSPQVGRYEQYF.

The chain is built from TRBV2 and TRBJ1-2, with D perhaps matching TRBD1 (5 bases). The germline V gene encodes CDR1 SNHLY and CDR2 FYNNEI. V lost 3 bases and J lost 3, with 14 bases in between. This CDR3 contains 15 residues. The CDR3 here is CASSEADMEYYGYTF. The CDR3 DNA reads TGTGCCAGCAGTGAGGCGGACATGGAATACTATGGCTACACCTTC.

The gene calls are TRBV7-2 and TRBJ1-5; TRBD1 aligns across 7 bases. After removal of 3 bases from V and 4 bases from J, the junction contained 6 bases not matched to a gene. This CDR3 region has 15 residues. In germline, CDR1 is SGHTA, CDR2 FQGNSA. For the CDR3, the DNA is TGTGCCAGCAGCTTGAAGACAGGGTGGAATCAGCCCCAGCATTTT. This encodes CASSLKTGWNQPQHF.

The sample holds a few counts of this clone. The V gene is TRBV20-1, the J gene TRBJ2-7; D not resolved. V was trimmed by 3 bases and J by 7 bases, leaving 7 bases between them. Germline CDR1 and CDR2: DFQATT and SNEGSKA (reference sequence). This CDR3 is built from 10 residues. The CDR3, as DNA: TGCAGTGCTAGTTCGGGTGAGCAGTACTTC. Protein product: CSASSGEQYF.

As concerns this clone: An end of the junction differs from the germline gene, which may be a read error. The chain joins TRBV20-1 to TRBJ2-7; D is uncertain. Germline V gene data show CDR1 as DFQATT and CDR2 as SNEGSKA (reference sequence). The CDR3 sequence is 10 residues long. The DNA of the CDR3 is TGCAGTGCTAGAGAGAGGACGGTTAACTTC. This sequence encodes CSARERTVNF.

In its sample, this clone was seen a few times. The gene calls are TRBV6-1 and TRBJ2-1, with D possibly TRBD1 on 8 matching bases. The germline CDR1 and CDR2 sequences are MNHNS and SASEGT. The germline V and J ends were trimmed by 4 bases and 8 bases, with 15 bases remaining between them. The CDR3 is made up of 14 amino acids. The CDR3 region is CASSVTGAGDEQFF. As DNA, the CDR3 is TGTGCCAGCAGTGTGACAGGGGCGGGGGATGAGCAGTTCTTC.

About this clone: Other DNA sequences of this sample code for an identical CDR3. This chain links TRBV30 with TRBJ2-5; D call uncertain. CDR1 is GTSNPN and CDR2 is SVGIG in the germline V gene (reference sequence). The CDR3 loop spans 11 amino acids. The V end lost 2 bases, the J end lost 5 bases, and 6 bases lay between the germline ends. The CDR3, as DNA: TGTGCCTGGAGTCCGAGGGAGACCCAGTACTTC. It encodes CAWSPRETQYF.

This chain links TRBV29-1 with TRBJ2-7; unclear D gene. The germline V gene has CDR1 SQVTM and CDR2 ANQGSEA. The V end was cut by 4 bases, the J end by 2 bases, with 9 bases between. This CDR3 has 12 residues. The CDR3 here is CSVGLQTYEQYF. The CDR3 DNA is TGCAGCGTTGGCCTCCAAACCTACGAGCAGTACTTC.

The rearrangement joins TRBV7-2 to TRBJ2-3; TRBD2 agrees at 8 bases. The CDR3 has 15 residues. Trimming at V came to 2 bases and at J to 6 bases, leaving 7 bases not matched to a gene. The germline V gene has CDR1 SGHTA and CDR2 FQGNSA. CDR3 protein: CASSLTSGRKDTQYF. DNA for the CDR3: TGTGCCAGCAGCTTAACCAGCGGGAGAAAGGATACGCAGTATTTT.

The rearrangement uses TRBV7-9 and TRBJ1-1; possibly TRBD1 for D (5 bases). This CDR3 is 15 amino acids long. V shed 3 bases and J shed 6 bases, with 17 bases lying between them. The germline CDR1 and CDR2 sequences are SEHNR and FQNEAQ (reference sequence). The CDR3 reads CASSFASQVGPEAFF. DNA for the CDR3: TGTGCCAGCAGCTTCGCTTCACAGGTTGGCCCTGAAGCTTTCTTT.

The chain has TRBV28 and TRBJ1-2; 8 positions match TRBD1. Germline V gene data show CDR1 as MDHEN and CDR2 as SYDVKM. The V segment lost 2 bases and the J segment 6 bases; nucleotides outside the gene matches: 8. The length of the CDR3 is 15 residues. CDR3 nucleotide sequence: TGTGCCAGCAGTTTAAGGACAGGGAGGCGTAATGGCTACACCTTC. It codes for CASSLRTGRRNGYTF.

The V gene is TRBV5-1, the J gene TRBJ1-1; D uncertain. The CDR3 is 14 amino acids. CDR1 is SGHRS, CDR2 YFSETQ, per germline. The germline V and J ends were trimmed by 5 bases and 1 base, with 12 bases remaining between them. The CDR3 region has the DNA TGCGCCAGCAGTGGTAGGGAAAGGAACACTGAAGCTTTCTTT. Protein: CASSGRERNTEAFF.

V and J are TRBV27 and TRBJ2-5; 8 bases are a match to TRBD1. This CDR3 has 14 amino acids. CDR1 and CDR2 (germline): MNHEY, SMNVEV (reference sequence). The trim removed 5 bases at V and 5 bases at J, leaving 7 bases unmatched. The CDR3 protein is CASSPARGRETQYF. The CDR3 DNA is TGTGCCAGCAGTCCTGCCAGGGGGCGGGAGACCCAGTACTTC.

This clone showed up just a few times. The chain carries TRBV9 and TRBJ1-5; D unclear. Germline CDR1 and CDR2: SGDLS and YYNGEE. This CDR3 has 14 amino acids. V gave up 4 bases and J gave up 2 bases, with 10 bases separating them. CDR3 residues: CASSRGSGNQPQHF. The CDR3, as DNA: TGTGCCAGCAGCCGAGGTTCGGGCAATCAGCCCCAGCATTTT.

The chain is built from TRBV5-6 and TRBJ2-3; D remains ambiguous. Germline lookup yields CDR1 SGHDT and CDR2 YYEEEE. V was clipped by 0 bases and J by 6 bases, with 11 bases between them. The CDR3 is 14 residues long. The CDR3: CASSLVSVSDTQYF. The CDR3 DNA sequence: TGTGCCAGCAGCTTGGTTTCGGTTTCCGATACGCAGTATTTT.

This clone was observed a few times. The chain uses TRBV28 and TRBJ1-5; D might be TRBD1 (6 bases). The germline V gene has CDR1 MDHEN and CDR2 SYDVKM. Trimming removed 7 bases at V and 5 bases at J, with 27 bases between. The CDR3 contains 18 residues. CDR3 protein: CASTRTGLERVNHQPQHF. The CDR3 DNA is TGTGCCAGCACCCGAACAGGGCTCGAGAGGGTCAATCATCAGCCCCAGCATTTT. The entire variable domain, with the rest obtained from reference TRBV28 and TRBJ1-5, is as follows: DVKVTQSSRYLVKRTGEKVFLECVQDMDHENMFWYRQDPGLGLRLIYFSYDVKMKEKGDIPEGYSVSREKKERFSLILESASTNQTSMYLCASTRTGLERVNHQPQHFGDGTRLSIL.

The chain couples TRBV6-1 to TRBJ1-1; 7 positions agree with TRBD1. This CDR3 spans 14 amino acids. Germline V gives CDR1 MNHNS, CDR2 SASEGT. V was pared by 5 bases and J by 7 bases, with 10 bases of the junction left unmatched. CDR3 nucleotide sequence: TGTGCCAGCAGTCCAGGACAGGTTTTCTTTGAAGCTTTCTTT. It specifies CASSPGQVFFEAFF.

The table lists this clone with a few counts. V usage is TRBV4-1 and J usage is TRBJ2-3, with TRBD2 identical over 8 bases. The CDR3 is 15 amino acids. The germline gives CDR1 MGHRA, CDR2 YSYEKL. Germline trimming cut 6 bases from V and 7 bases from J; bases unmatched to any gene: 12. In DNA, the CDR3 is TGCGCCAGCAGTCTACTAGCGGACTCTTTAAATACGCAGTATTTT. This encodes CASSLLADSLNTQYF.

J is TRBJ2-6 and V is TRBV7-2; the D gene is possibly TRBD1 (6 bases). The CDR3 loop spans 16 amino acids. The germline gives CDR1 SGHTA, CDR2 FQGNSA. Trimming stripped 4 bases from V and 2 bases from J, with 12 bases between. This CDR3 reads CASSYRVLTGANVLTF. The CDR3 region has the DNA TGTGCCAGCAGCTACAGGGTTTTGACTGGGGCCAACGTCCTGACTTTC.